The 5 T cell receptor beta chains below all came from one sample that was sequenced in a study of T cells in localized non-small cell lung cancer. Clones were sequenced by immunoSEQ multiplex PCR, and TCRdb holds only the in-frame ones, with some missing. The profile shows 8,500 to 14,000 clones, less than 35% of them singletons. Material: lung tumor tissue, obtained before any cancer treatment. The source of these receptors is a man between 40 and 75 years old with stage I lung adenocarcinoma.

The rearrangement uses TRBV6-8 and TRBJ2-1, with TRBD1 matching over 7 bases. The trim removed 6 bases at V and 5 bases at J, leaving 22 bases unmatched. Germline V gene sequence: CDR1 MNHGY, CDR2 SAAAGT. The CDR3 extends over 19 amino acids. The CDR3 reads CASSARRTGGCRVDNEQFF. The CDR3, as DNA: TGTGCCAGCAGCGCCAGGAGGACAGGTGGGTGTAGGGTGGACAATGAGCAGTTCTTC.

The chain recombines TRBV5-1 with TRBJ1-1, with D perhaps matching TRBD1 (6 bases). The CDR3 loop spans 15 amino acids. Germline CDR1 and CDR2: SGHRS and YFSETQ. The germline V and J ends were trimmed by 7 bases and 1 base, with 17 bases remaining between them. The CDR3: CASVPGGGENTEAFF. CDR3 in DNA: TGCGCCAGCGTCCCGGGGGGGGGCGAGAACACTGAAGCTTTCTTT.

This clone was seen only a few times. V and J are TRBV11-3 and TRBJ2-7, with 9 bases lining up with TRBD1. The junction had 4 bases not matched to a gene; V was cut back by 4 bases and J by 3 bases. Germline assignment: CDR1 SGHNT and CDR2 YENEEA. CDR3 length: 14 amino acids. CDR3 protein: CASSSGQGGYEQYF. The CDR3 DNA reads TGTGCCAGCAGCTCGGGACAGGGTGGCTACGAGCAGTACTTC.

This clone was recorded at least ten times. J is TRBJ2-7 and V is TRBV11-3, with D possibly being TRBD1 (6 bases). The germline V gene has CDR1 SGHNT and CDR2 YENEEA. CDR3 length equals 15 residues. Trimming shortened V by 2 bases and J by 3 bases, and 14 bases separated the two germline ends. The CDR3 bases are TGTGCCAGCAGCTTAAATACAGGGCGCAGCTACGAGCAGTACTTC. Translating gives CASSLNTGRSYEQYF.

The chain has TRBV19 and TRBJ1-5, with D hard to call. V lost 7 bases, J lost 0 bases, and 7 bases lay in between. CDR1 is LNHDA, CDR2 SQIVND, per germline (reference sequence). The CDR3 consists of 13 residues. The CDR3 coding sequence is TGTGCCAGTAACAGCTATAGCAATCAGCCCCAGCATTTT. Encoded protein: CASNSYSNQPQHF. Variable domain in full (rest from reference TRBV19 and TRBJ1-5): DGGITQSPKYLFRKEGQNVTLSCEQNLNHDAMYWYRQDPGQGLRLIYYSQIVNDFQKGDIAEGYSVSREKKESFPLTVTSAQKNPTAFYLCASNSYSNQPQHFGDGTRLSIL.